This T cell receptor (beta chain) derives from a study of T cells after posttransplantation cyclophosphamide. Germline-derived CDR1 and CDR2 are SEHNR and FQNEAQ (reference sequence). V was shortened by 6 bases and J by 2 bases, with 13 bases between the two germline ends. The length of the CDR3 is 14 residues. Produced via immunoSEQ multiplex PCR; TCRdb's table is partial and in-frame only. Sampling found about 12,000 clones, none seen once. Cyclophosphamide on days +3 and +4 followed busulfan-fludarabine conditioning and a marrow graft. Notes on the study in general: TRB clonality was highly associated with recipient CMV seropositivity and reactivation. Tissue-infiltrating T cells from skin or gut overlapped little with blood T cells. Donor-recipient repertoire similarity was low at 1-2 months, rising over year one.

As for this clone: Its specificity is unknown.

The material sequenced was PBMCs, taken after allogeneic stem cell transplant with posttransplant cyclophosphamide. The source of this sequence is a female patient aged 35-55 years who received an allogeneic stem cell transplant from an unrelated donor, was CMV-positive, and had acute GVHD only. Some T cells may originate from the graft donor. The chain is built from TRBV7-9 and TRBJ2-5; D may be TRBD2 (7 bases). CDR3: CASSQGGGQETQYF. The CDR3 DNA follows: TGTGCCAGCAGTCAAGGGGGAGGGCAAGAGACCCAGTACTTC.